This T cell receptor (beta chain) stems from a study of blood T cell repertoires in COVID-19. There are 16 residues in the CDR3. CDR1 is MNHEY and CDR2 is SVGAGI in the germline V gene. The J segment lost 4 bases and the V segment lost 4 bases, leaving 5 bases of the junction unmatched. Repertoires were generated with immunoSEQ multiplex PCR, while TCRdb's copy carries only in-frame clones and drops some. The sample lists about 340,000 clones; more than 70% were seen once. Sequencing was done on a sample of peripheral blood. The receptor comes from a man aged 30 to 39 with active or convalescent COVID-19. The chain is built from TRBV6-5 and TRBJ2-3; TRBD2 aligns across 13 bases. CDR3 DNA sequence: TGTGCCAGCAGTTTGGGACTAGCGGGATATCCAGATACGCAGTATTTT. Its translation is CASSLGLAGYPDTQYF.